These 17 T cell receptor beta chains came from one sample sequenced in a study of response to subunit inactivated influenza vaccine. TCRdb analysed the RT-PCR reads with MiXCR anew, one entry per CDR3 protein. Of a few hundred thousand distinct CDR3 sequences in the sample, over 9% were seen once. These data were also filed under a second study, of T cells expressing NK-cell markers. That report adds: The TCR beta cDNA came from 5'RACE template switching with UMIs.

Sequenced material: PBMCs from blood, taken on the day of vaccination. These receptors came from a man between 45 and 60 years old who received an inactivated influenza vaccine.

V is TRBV12-3 or TRBV12-4 and J is TRBJ1-6; D not resolved. CDR3 length: 12 amino acids. With 4 bases removed from V and 9 bases from J, the gap between germline ends came to 7 bases. CDR3 nucleotides: TGTGCCAGCAGTTCGACGCCTTCACCCCTCCACTTT. Translating it yields CASSSTPSPLHF.

This clonotype was seen more than once but under ten times. The chain joins TRBV28 to TRBJ1-5; a possible D gene is TRBD1 (5 bases). Per the germline V gene, CDR1 is MDHEN and CDR2 is SYDVKM. The CDR3 has 15 residues. Trimming removed 6 bases from V and 1 base from J, with 13 bases in between. Here the CDR3 reads CASRPGMGSNQPQHF. CDR3 sequence (DNA): TGTGCCAGCAGACCAGGGATGGGAAGCAATCAGCCCCAGCATTTT.

Notes on this clonotype: This may stem from a read error, because a much larger clone lies one nucleotide away. The chain links TRBV4-2 to TRBJ2-5; D possibly corresponds to TRBD2 (6 bases). In germline, CDR1 is LGHNA, CDR2 YNFKEQ. This CDR3 is built from 15 residues. For the CDR3, the DNA is TGTGCCAGCGGCCACCGACTAGGAATTGAGGAGACCCAGTACTTC. It specifies CASGHRLGIEETQYF.

The chain is built from TRBV28 and TRBJ2-7; the match to TRBD1 covers 8 bases. Per the germline V gene, CDR1 is MDHEN and CDR2 is SYDVKM. The CDR3 sequence is 14 residues long. The junction had 9 bases not matched to a gene; V was cut back by 7 bases and J by 4 bases. The DNA for the CDR3 is TGTGCCAGCACCCAGGGGGCCCAGGTTTACGAGCAGTACTTC. It codes for CASTQGAQVYEQYF.

This clonotype was detected ten times or more. The V gene is TRBV7-9, the J gene TRBJ1-2; the D gene is possibly TRBD1 (6 bases). In germline, CDR1 is SEHNR, CDR2 FQNEAQ (reference sequence). V was shortened by 1 base and J by 3 bases, with 15 bases between the two germline ends. CDR3 length equals 16 residues. The DNA of the CDR3 is TGTGCCAGCAGCTTAGAAGGGGGTTTTCGTGACTATGGCTACACCTTC. It yields the protein CASSLEGGFRDYGYTF. The full variable domain, completed using reference TRBV7-9 and TRBJ1-2, is DTGVSQNPRHKITKRGQNVTFRCDPISEHNRLYWYRQTLGQGPEFLTYFQNEAQLEKSRLLSDRFSAERPKGSFSTLEIQRTEQGDSAMYLCASSLEGGFRDYGYTFGSGTRLTVV.

The table lists this clonotype with a few counts. DNA for the CDR3: TGTGCCACCAGTGACCCCGGACAGGGGGCCTTTGAGCAGTTCTTC. This gives the protein CATSDPGQGAFEQFF. The chain links TRBV24-1 to TRBJ2-1, with TRBD1 matching 11 bases. Trimming cost V 4 bases and J 9 bases; bases outside gene matches: 7. Germline lookup yields CDR1 KGHDR and CDR2 SFDVKD. The CDR3 runs 15 residues.

This clonotype was observed a handful of times. The genes are TRBV18 and TRBJ1-1, with TRBD1 as a possible D gene (6 bases). The germline V and J ends were trimmed by 4 bases and 6 bases, with 12 bases remaining between them. Germline assignment: CDR1 KGHSH and CDR2 LQKENI. The CDR3 totals 13 residues. As DNA, the CDR3 is TGTGCCAGCTCACGAGGGGACAAGTCTGAAGCTTTCTTT. Translation: CASSRGDKSEAFF.

The chain is built from TRBV12-5 and TRBJ2-1; 12 bases align to TRBD2. The J segment lost 9 bases and the V segment lost 0 bases, leaving 9 bases of the junction unmatched. Germline values: CDR1 LGHNT, CDR2 FRNRAP. The CDR3 has 17 amino acids. The CDR3 DNA sequence: TGTGCTAGTGGTTTGGTGGTGCTAGCGGGAGGGCCTAGTGAGCAGTTCTTC. Translation gives CASGLVVLAGGPSEQFF.

This clonotype was seen a handful of times. The gene calls are TRBV10-3 and TRBJ2-7; D not certain. The germline CDR1 and CDR2 sequences are ENHRY and SYGVKD. The CDR3 has 15 residues. Trimming took 0 bases from V and 0 from J, leaving 9 bases between them. CDR3 bases: TGTGCCATCAGTGAGTCGCAATCGAGCTCCTACGAGCAGTACTTC. As protein: CAISESQSSSYEQYF.

The rearrangement uses TRBV7-6 and TRBJ2-1; 7 nucleotides line up with TRBD1. The V segment lost 5 bases and the J segment 5 bases; nucleotides outside the gene matches: 12. The CDR3 is made up of 16 amino acids. Germline CDR1 reads SGHVS; CDR2 reads FNYEAQ. The CDR3 here is CASSLSIRTGDNEQFF. For the CDR3, the DNA is TGTGCCAGCAGCCTAAGCATCCGGACAGGAGACAATGAGCAGTTCTTC.

In this sample, this clonotype turned up many times. This chain connects TRBV5-1 to TRBJ2-7; possible D gene TRBD1, 7 bases. The CDR3 runs 16 residues. With 3 bases removed from V and 4 bases from J, the gap between germline ends came to 20 bases. Looked up from germline, CDR1 is SGHRS and CDR2 is YFSETQ. The CDR3 sequence: CASSSSGTEGGYEQYF. The CDR3 coding sequence is TGCGCCAGCAGCTCCTCCGGGACAGAGGGGGGATACGAGCAGTACTTC.

The chain employs TRBV20-1 and TRBJ1-1; the D is unclear. The V and J ends lost 3 bases and 2 bases respectively, with 10 bases between them. Germline V CDR1 and CDR2: DFQATT, SNEGSKA (reference sequence). The CDR3 sequence is 13 residues long. The DNA for the CDR3 is TGCAGTGCTAGGTTTAGACCCAACACTGAAGCTTTCTTT. Translating it yields CSARFRPNTEAFF.

This clonotype was observed a few times. V and J are TRBV15 and TRBJ1-6, with TRBD1 as a possible D gene (5 bases). The CDR3 totals 14 residues. CDR1 is LNHNV, CDR2 YYDKDF, per germline (reference sequence). Trimming shortened V by 8 bases and J by 6 bases, and 14 bases separated the two germline ends. The CDR3, as DNA: TGTGCCACCCGACGGGGGGTCGGTAATTCACCCCTCCACTTT. This sequence encodes CATRRGVGNSPLHF. The complete variable domain, with remaining parts taken from reference TRBV15 and TRBJ1-6, reads DAMVIQNPRYQVTQFGKPVTLSCSQTLNHNVMYWYQQKSSQAPKLLFHYYDKDFNNEADTPDNFQSRRPNTSFCFLDIRSPGLGDTAMYLCATRRGVGNSPLHFGNGTRLTVT.

This clonotype was recorded many times. The chain joins TRBV12-3 or TRBV12-4 to TRBJ2-3; weak D call: TRBD2 (5 bases). V was pared by 6 bases and J by 3 bases, with 10 bases between. The CDR3 is made up of 13 amino acids. The CDR3 reads CASRDFSTDTQYF. DNA of the CDR3: TGTGCCAGCAGGGACTTTTCTACAGATACGCAGTATTTT.

This clonotype was picked up a small number of times. The chain couples TRBV7-3 to TRBJ2-1; TRBD2 matches 11 bases. The germline gives CDR1 SGHTA, CDR2 FQGTGA. V shed 5 bases, J shed 2 bases, and the junction held 2 bases outside the gene matches. The CDR3 extends over 15 amino acids. CDR3 amino acids: CASSPSGRTYNEQFF. CDR3 coding DNA: TGTGCCAGCAGCCCTAGCGGGAGGACCTACAATGAGCAGTTCTTC.

This clonotype was seen more than once but under ten times. The chain is built from TRBV10-3 and TRBJ2-3; TRBD1 matches 10 bases. The V gene's germline CDR1 is ENHRY and CDR2 SYGVKD. The CDR3 contains 16 residues. The ends lost 5 bases at V and 4 bases at J; junction bases unmatched: 9. This CDR3 is CAISRQGAGVADTQYF. The CDR3 DNA is TGTGCCATCAGTCGACAGGGGGCCGGAGTAGCAGATACGCAGTATTTT.

V and J are TRBV24-1 and TRBJ2-7, with D possibly matching TRBD2 (5 bases). Per germline, CDR1 KGHDR and CDR2 SFDVKD. The CDR3 extends over 14 amino acids. V was pared by 3 bases and J by 3 bases, with 11 bases between. DNA for the CDR3: TGTGCCACCAGTGATCCCGGGGAAAGCTACGAGCAGTACTTC. Its translation: CATSDPGESYEQYF.